One TCR beta chain is described in this entry. This sample was included in a study of blood T cells in healthy people across ages. The CDR3 runs to 11 residues. Combining a sample-barcoded 5' primer with a J-beta primer mix, a second PCR ran for roughly 7 to 12 cycles. Using its own MiXCR run on the 5' RACE reads, TCRdb lists one record per CDR3 protein. The data show more than 1.4 million distinct CDR3 sequences, roughly 45% seen once. This clonotype was obtained from a woman in her late teens or twenties in good health. The chain employs TRBV21-1 and TRBJ2-2. TRBV21-1 is a documented pseudogene. Specimen: blood. CDR3 loop: CANPNTGELFF. The CDR3 nucleotides are TGTGCCAACCCGAACACCGGGGAGCTGTTTTTT.